The 14 T cell receptor beta chains below come from one sample, sequenced in a study of tumor-infiltrating lymphocytes in primary liver carcinoma. Bulk tissue was left unsorted, and RNA and DNA were co-extracted from about 20-30 mg of it. From about 490 ng of total RNA, TCR beta-specific cDNA was reverse-transcribed using a constant-region primer. ARM-PCR was slightly modified, and three nested multiplex PCR rounds with it gave rise to the TCR beta libraries. Amplification in the first two PCR rounds was performed using TRBV1-TRBV30 forward primers and a C-beta reverse primer for approximately 10 cycles each. TCRdb recomputed calls from the multiplex PCR reads with MiXCR, one row per CDR3 protein. The sample holds more than 100,000 distinct CDR3 sequences; roughly 70% are singletons and the top ten take over 8%. Material for sequencing was tumor-adjacent normal liver tissue. These receptors came from a woman aged 55-70 years with primary liver carcinoma and hepatitis B virus infection.

As to this clonotype: This could be a read error, since a much larger clone is one nucleotide away. The rearrangement links TRBV28 to TRBJ2-1; the D gene is possibly TRBD1 (8 bases). This CDR3 spans 14 amino acids. Per the germline V gene, CDR1 is MDHEN and CDR2 is SYDVKM. The CDR3 coding sequence is TGTGCCAGCAGTTCACACAGGGGGGGCAATGACCAGTTCTTC. Encoded protein: CASSSHRGGNDQFF.

This sequence joins TRBV7-8 and TRBJ2-7; D is tentatively TRBD1 or TRBD2 (5 bases each). CDR1 SGHVS and CDR2 FQNEAQ come from the germline V gene. This CDR3 has 16 amino acids. Trimming pared 5 bases from V and 3 bases from J, leaving 20 bases between. CDR3 DNA: TGTGCCAGCAGCGCCCCCCGGGGCCTCGCCCTCTACGAGCAGTACTTC. This gives the protein CASSAPRGLALYEQYF.

Concerning this clonotype: The CDR3 carries no conserved terminal phenylalanine or tryptophan, so it likely arises from a read error. The chain couples TRBV28 to TRBJ2-4, with D hard to call. V was clipped by 7 bases and J by 1 base, with 11 bases between them. The CDR3 totals 14 residues. The germline V gene has CDR1 MDHEN and CDR2 SYDVKM. DNA of the CDR3: TGTGCCAGCAACCCGGGTAGTGCCAAAAACATTCAGTACTCC. Translating it yields CASNPGSAKNIQYS.

The table lists this clonotype with many counts. This chain joins TRBV29-1 and TRBJ1-1; the match to TRBD1 covers 7 bases. From germline, CDR1 is SQVTM and CDR2 ANQGSEA. With 6 bases clipped from V and 4 bases from J, the junction kept 5 bases outside the gene matches. CDR3 length equals 12 residues. CDR3 loop: CSVETGSTEAFF. Written as DNA, the CDR3 is TGCAGCGTCGAGACAGGGAGCACTGAAGCTTTCTTT.

This clonotype was detected ten times or more. V gene TRBV29-1 combines with J gene TRBJ1-2; the D is unclear. The CDR3 is made up of 13 amino acids. V lost 1 base and J lost 4, with 10 bases in between. CDR1 is SQVTM and CDR2 is ANQGSEA in the germline V gene. CDR3 nucleotides: TGCAGCGTTGAAGGCCTACAGCGCTATGGCTACACCTTC. Protein sequence: CSVEGLQRYGYTF.

As concerns this clonotype: Germline and junction disagree at one end, which may indicate a read error. This chain links TRBV6-1 with TRBJ1-4, with a weak D call TRBD1 (5 bases). This CDR3 is 13 amino acids long. Germline V lookup: CDR1 MNHNS, CDR2 SASEGT. As DNA, the CDR3 is TGTGCTAGCAACCGGGACCCAAATGGAAAACTGTTTTTT. Residues: CASNRDPNGKLFF.

This chain joins TRBV29-1 and TRBJ2-1; D remains unclear. V dropped 4 bases and J dropped 12 bases, with 25 bases sitting between them. The CDR3 totals 15 residues. Germline CDR1 SQVTM, CDR2 ANQGSEA. CDR3 protein: CSVANRARVGHGQFF. In DNA form, the CDR3 reads TGCAGCGTTGCTAACAGAGCACGGGTCGGGCATGGGCAGTTCTTC.

As for this clonotype: One junction end does not reproduce the germline sequence, and a read error may be involved. This chain connects TRBV28 to TRBJ1-4; 7 positions agree with TRBD1. The CDR3 totals 16 residues. CDR1 is MDHEN, CDR2 SYDVKM, per germline. CDR3: CAGSERTGVTNEKLFF. The CDR3, as DNA: TGTGCCGGCAGTGAGAGGACAGGCGTAACTAATGAAAAACTGTTTTTT.

A remark on this clonotype: A read error is possible here, since a much larger clone lies one base away. This chain uses TRBV28 with TRBJ2-7; 10 bases are shared with TRBD1. V trimming: 4 bases; J trimming: 7 bases; junction bases outside the gene matches: 4. Germline values: CDR1 MDHEN, CDR2 SYDVKM. The CDR3 totals 13 residues. The CDR3 loop reads CASSSDRGLEQYF. The CDR3 nucleotides are TGTGCCAGCAGTTCTGACAGGGGGCTTGAGCAGTACTTC. Supplemented by reference TRBV28 and TRBJ2-7, the full variable domain reads DVKVTQSSRYLVKRTGEKVFLECVQDMDHENMFWYRQDPGLGLRLIYFSYDVKMKEKGDIPEGYSVSREKKERFSLILESASTNQTSMYLCASSSDRGLEQYFGPGTRLTVT.

This clonotype showed up just once. J is TRBJ1-2 and V is TRBV6-1, with 7 bases identical to TRBD1. This CDR3 has 16 residues. The germline V gene has CDR1 MNHNS and CDR2 SASEGT. Trimming at V came to 9 bases and at J to 7 bases, leaving 20 bases not matched to a gene. CDR3 sequence (DNA): TGTGCCAGTACCCTAACCGGGACAGCTCGGCGGAGTGGCTACACCTTC. It is translated as CASTLTGTARRSGYTF.

With respect to this clonotype: This CDR3 is missing its conserved last phenylalanine or tryptophan, likely due to a read error. CDR3 nucleotides: TGTGCCAGCAGTGGGCGGGACACCCAAGAGATCCAGTACTCC. Protein: CASSGRDTQEIQYS. The chain carries TRBV6-1 and TRBJ2-5, with D possibly being TRBD1 or TRBD2 (6 bases each). The CDR3 consists of 14 residues. The germline gives CDR1 MNHNS, CDR2 SASEGT.

As concerns this clonotype: Being one base from a much bigger clone, this may be a read error. The CDR3 ends on some other residue instead of the conserved phenylalanine or tryptophan, so this is likely a read error. This chain connects TRBV5-4 to TRBJ2-7, with D perhaps given as TRBD1 or TRBD2 (5 bases each). The CDR3 sequence is 15 residues long. The germline V and J ends were trimmed by 4 bases and 5 bases, with 19 bases remaining between them. Germline V gives CDR1 SGHNT, CDR2 YYREEE (reference sequence). This CDR3 reads CASSPGTAAVHEQYL. The CDR3, as DNA: TGTGCCAGCAGCCCCGGGACGGCGGCTGTGCACGAGCAGTACCTC.

This clonotype was picked up a small number of times. The gene calls are TRBV5-1 and TRBJ2-3, with a possible D match to TRBD1 (6 bases). V shed 4 bases and J shed 0 bases, with 12 bases lying between them. From germline, CDR1 is SGHRS and CDR2 YFSETQ. The CDR3 has 15 amino acids. CDR3 in DNA: TGCGCCAGCAGCGTAGGGACATTCAGCACAGATACGCAGTATTTT. Translated: CASSVGTFSTDTQYF.

This clonotype was detected ten times or more. V gene TRBV5-1 combines with J gene TRBJ2-7; 8 positions match TRBD1. V was pared by 6 bases and J by 1 base, with 9 bases of the junction left unmatched. The germline V gene encodes CDR1 SGHRS and CDR2 YFSETQ. The CDR3 has 15 residues. DNA for the CDR3: TGCGCCAGCAACCCCGGACAGGGCTGGTCCTACGAGCAGTACTTC. Translated: CASNPGQGWSYEQYF.